This TCR beta chain was sequenced in a study of cytomegalovirus exposure and HLA in healthy donors. Study-level points and caveats: With high specificity and sensitivity, the classifier reportedly diagnosed cytomegalovirus status. In a later analysis, DRB1 alleles had the most associated TCRs; HLA-C alleles the fewest.

Losses at the gene ends were 6 bases for V and 4 bases for J; bases not matched to a gene: 6. Per germline, CDR1 ENHRY and CDR2 SYGVKD. This CDR3 comprises 14 residues. The PCR had 60 Vbeta and 13 Jbeta primers. Original processing methods: A later analysis tallied about 80 million unique TCR beta chains, 9.5 million to 14 million of them shared. Only in-frame clones appear in the TCRdb table, and some are missing; sequencing was by immunoSEQ multiplex PCR. The V and J calls and clone size are taken from that table; D and trimming were inferred from the DNA. The sample totals approximately 100,000 clones. As concerns this clone: The antigen is not known.

This TCR was sampled from a man aged 50 or older in good health and CMV-seronegative. The specimen sequenced was PBMCs. The chain combines TRBV10-3 with TRBJ1-1; 9 positions agree with TRBD1. Written as DNA, the CDR3 is TGTGCCATCAGCCTAGACAGGGGGGGCACTGAAGCTTTCTTT. Translation: CAISLDRGGTEAFF.